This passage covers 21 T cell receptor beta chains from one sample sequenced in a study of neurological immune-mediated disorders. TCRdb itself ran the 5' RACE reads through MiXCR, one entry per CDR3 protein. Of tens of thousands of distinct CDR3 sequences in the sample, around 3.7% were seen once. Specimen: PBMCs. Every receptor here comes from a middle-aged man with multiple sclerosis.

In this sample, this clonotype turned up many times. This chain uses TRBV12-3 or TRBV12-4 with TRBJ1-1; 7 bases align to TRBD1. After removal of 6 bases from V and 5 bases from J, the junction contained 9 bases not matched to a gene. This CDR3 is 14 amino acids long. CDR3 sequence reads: CASSPRQGRTEAFF. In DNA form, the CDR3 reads TGTGCCAGCAGCCCCAGACAGGGAAGAACTGAAGCTTTCTTT.

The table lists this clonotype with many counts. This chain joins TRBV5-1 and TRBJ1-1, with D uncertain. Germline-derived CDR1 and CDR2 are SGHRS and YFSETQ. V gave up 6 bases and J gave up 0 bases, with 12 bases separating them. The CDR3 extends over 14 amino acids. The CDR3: CASMRDTMNTEAFF. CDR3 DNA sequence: TGCGCCAGCATGCGTGACACAATGAACACTGAAGCTTTCTTT.

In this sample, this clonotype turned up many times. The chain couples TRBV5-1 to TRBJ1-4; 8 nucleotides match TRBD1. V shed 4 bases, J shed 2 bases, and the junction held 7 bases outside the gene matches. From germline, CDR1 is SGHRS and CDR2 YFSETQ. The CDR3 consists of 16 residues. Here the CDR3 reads CASSIGQGRTNEKLFF. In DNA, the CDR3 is TGCGCCAGCAGCATCGGACAGGGTCGGACTAATGAAAAACTGTTTTTT.

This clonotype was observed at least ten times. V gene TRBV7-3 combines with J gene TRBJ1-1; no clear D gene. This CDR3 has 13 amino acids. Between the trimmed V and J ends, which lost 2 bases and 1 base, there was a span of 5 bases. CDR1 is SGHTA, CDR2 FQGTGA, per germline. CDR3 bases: TGTGCCAGCAGCTTAGAGACGAACACTGAAGCTTTCTTT. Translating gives CASSLETNTEAFF.

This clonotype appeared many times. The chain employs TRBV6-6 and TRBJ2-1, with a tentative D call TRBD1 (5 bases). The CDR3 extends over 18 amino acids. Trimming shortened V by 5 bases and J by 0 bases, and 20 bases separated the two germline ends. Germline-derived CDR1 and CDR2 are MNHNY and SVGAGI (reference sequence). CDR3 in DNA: TGTGCCAGCAGTCCCATGATAGACAGTGCCTCCTCCTACAATGAGCAGTTCTTC. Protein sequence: CASSPMIDSASSYNEQFF.

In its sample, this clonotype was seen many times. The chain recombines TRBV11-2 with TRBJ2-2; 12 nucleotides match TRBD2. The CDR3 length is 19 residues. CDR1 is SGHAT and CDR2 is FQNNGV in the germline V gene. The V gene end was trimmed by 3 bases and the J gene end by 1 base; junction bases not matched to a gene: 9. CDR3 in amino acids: CASSFRRKLAGGNTGELFF. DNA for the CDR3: TGTGCCAGCAGCTTCAGGAGGAAACTAGCGGGGGGGAACACCGGGGAGCTGTTTTTT.

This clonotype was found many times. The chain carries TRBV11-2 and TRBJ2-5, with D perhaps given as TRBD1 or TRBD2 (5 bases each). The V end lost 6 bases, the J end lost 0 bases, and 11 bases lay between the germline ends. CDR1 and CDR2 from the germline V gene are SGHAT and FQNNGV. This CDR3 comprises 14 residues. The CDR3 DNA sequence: TGTGCCAGCAGTTTCGGGACCGACCAAGAGACCCAGTACTTC. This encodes CASSFGTDQETQYF.

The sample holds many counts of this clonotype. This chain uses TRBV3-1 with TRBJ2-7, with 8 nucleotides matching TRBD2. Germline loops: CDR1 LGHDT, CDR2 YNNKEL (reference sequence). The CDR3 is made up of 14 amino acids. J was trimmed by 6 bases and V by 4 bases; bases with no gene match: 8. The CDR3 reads CASSLWTSRSEQYF. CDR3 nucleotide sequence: TGTGCCAGCAGCCTCTGGACTAGCCGGTCCGAGCAGTACTTC.

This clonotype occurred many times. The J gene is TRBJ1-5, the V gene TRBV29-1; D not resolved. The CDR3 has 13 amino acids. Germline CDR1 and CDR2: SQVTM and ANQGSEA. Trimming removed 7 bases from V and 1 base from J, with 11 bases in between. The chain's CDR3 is CSALTSSNQPQHF. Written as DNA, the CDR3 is TGCAGCGCCCTCACCTCAAGCAATCAGCCCCAGCATTTT.

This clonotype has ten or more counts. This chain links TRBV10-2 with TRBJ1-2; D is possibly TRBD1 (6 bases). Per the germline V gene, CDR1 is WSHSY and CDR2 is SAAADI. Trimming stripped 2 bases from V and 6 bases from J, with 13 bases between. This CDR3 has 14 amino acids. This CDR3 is CASSELGDIDGYTF. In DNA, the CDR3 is TGCGCCAGCAGTGAGCTAGGGGACATAGATGGCTACACCTTC.

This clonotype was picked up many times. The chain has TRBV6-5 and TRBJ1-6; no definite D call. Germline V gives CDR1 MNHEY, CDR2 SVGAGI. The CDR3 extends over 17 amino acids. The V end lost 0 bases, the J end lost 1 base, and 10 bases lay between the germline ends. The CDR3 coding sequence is TGTGCCAGCAGTTACTCGAGCCCTGGATCCTATAATTCACCCCTCCACTTT. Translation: CASSYSSPGSYNSPLHF.

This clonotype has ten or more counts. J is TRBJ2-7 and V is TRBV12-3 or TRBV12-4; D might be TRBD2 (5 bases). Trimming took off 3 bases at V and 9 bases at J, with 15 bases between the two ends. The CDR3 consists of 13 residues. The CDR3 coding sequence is TGTGCCAGCAGTTTGGGTCCGGTAAGCGGGCAGTACTTC. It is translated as CASSLGPVSGQYF.

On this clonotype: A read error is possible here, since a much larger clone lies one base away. CDR3 sequence reads: CASTHRDYHNEQFF. For the CDR3, the DNA is TGTGCCAGCACTCACAGGGACTACCACAATGAGCAGTTCTTC. The chain is built from TRBV5-6 and TRBJ2-1; a weak D match, TRBD2 (7 bases). V was pared by 6 bases and J by 5 bases, with 15 bases between. Looked up from germline, CDR1 is SGHDT and CDR2 is YYEEEE. This CDR3 contains 14 residues. The full variable domain, in which reference TRBV5-6 and TRBJ2-1 provide the parts outside the CDR3, is DAGVTQSPTHLIKTRGQQVTLRCSPKSGHDTVSWYQQALGQGPQFIFQYYEEEERQRGNFPDRFSGHQFPNYSSELNVNALLLGDSALYLCASTHRDYHNEQFFGPGTRLTVL.

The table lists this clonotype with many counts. The CDR3 region is CASTGIGMNTEAFF. In DNA form, the CDR3 reads TGTGCCAGCACGGGTATTGGGATGAACACTGAAGCTTTCTTT. The V and J genes are TRBV12-3 or TRBV12-4 and TRBJ1-1, with D uncertain. The CDR3 is made up of 14 amino acids. The V end lost 7 bases, the J end lost 0 bases, and 12 bases lay between the germline ends.

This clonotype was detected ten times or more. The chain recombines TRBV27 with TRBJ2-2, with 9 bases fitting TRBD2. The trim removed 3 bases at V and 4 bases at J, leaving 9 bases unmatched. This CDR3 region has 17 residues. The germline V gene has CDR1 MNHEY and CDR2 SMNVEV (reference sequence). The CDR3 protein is CASSFSGRGGSTGELFF. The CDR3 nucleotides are TGTGCCAGCAGTTTCTCCGGGCGGGGGGGATCCACCGGGGAGCTGTTTTTT.

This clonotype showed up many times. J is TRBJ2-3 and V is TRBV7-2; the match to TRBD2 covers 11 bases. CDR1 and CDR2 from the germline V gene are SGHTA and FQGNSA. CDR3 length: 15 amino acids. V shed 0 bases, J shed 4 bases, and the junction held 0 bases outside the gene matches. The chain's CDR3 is CASSLASGRADTQYF. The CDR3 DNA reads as TGTGCCAGCAGCTTAGCTAGCGGGAGGGCAGATACGCAGTATTTT.

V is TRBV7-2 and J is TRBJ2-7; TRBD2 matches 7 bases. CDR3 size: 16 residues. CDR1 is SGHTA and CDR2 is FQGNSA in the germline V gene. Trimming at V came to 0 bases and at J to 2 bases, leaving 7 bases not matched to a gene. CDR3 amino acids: CASSLARQLATYEQYF. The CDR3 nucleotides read TGTGCCAGCAGCTTAGCGCGCCAACTAGCGACCTACGAGCAGTACTTC.

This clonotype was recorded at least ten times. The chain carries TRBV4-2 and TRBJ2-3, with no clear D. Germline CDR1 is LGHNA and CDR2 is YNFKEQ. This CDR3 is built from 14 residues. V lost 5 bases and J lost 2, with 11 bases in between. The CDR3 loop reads CASSSFATTDTQYF. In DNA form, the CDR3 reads TGTGCCAGCAGCTCTTTTGCTACCACAGATACGCAGTATTTT.

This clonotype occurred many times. The CDR3 reads CASSPQTGPNEKLFF. CDR3 in DNA: TGTGCCAGCAGCCCTCAGACAGGCCCGAATGAAAAACTGTTTTTT. V gene TRBV7-2 combines with J gene TRBJ1-4, with a tentative D call TRBD1 (6 bases). CDR3 length equals 15 residues. V was shortened by 5 bases and J by 5 bases, with 15 bases between the two germline ends. Germline CDR1 is SGHTA and CDR2 is FQGNSA. The variable domain in full, with the rest retrieved from reference TRBV7-2 and TRBJ1-4, is GAGVSQSPSNKVTEKGKDVELRCDPISGHTALYWYRQSLGQGLEFLIYFQGNSAPDKSGLPSDRFSAERTGGSVSTLTIQRTQQEDSAVYLCASSPQTGPNEKLFFGSGTQLSVL.

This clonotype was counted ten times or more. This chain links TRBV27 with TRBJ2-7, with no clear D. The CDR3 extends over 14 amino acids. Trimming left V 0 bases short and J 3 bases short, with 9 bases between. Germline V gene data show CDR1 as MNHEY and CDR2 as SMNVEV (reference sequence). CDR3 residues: CASSLSAARYEQYF. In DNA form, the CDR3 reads TGTGCCAGCAGTTTATCGGCGGCGCGCTACGAGCAGTACTTC.

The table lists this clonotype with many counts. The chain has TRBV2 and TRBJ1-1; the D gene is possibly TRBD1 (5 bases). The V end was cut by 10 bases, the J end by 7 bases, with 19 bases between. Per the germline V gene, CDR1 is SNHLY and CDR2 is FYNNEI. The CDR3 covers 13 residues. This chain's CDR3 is CATPKVGGSEAFF. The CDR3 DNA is TGTGCCACCCCCAAGGTTGGGGGGAGTGAAGCTTTCTTT.